The clone carrying this TCR beta chain was detected ten times or more. The data were taken from a study of CD8+CD57+ T cells in acquired aplastic anemia. About the study: DNA recovered from sorted CD4+ and CD8+ cells had a mean of approximately 3.2 ug.

Profiling of TCR beta VDJ combinations and CDR3 sequences used genomic DNA as template. TCRdb re-called the reads with MiXCR, one entry per CDR3 protein. This sample carries some 410,000 distinct CDR3 sequences, about two thirds of them seen once, and the ten largest clones take 4%. Germline V gene lookup returns CDR1 SGHTA and CDR2 FQGNSA. V was cut by 0 bases and J by 7 bases, with 10 bases left in between. The CDR3 covers 15 residues. The receptor comes from a human donor in good health, serving as a control. The chain has TRBV7-2 and TRBJ1-6; D not certain. Sequenced sample: sorted CD4+, CD8+, or CD8+CD57+ T cells (not recorded which) from PBMCs. CDR3 protein: CASSLAGDLNSPLHF. The CDR3 coding sequence is TGTGCCAGCAGCTTAGCCGGAGACCTAAATTCACCCCTCCACTTT.